This TCR beta chain was recovered during a study of radiation and T cells in renal cell carcinoma. Trimming pared 4 bases from V and 7 bases from J, leaving 17 bases between. The length of the CDR3 is 15 residues. Looked up from germline, CDR1 is MRHNA and CDR2 is SNTAGT. Sequencing was performed with immunoSEQ multiplex PCR; in TCRdb, only in-frame clones are kept and a portion is missing. This sample has 87,000 or so clones; 75% to 90% occur once, and the top ten carry roughly 8%. The time point here: baseline pretreatment blood. The treatment is: 15 Gy SBRT to primary tumor, nephrectomy 4 weeks later.

This specimen consisted of blood, obtained from a patient whose treatment included radiotherapy and nephrectomy. The chain employs TRBV6-4 and TRBJ1-5, with D maybe TRBD1 (6 bases). The sequence derives from a man aged 50-60 years with renal cell carcinoma. The DNA for the CDR3 is TGTGCCAGCAGTGCCACCCACGGGGGGCGGCAGCCCCAGCATTTT. Encoded protein: CASSATHGGRQPQHF.